This T cell receptor beta chain was captured in a study of blood T cell repertoires in COVID-19. Study at large: Researchers got acute and convalescent COVID-19 samples from the United States, Italy and Spain. Nucleic acid was either cDNA or gDNA, and it came from T cells, B-cell-depleted T cells, or PBMCs.

Seattle patients were enrolled while actively infected and followed longitudinally. Per the study methods: Nucleated cell counts were estimated from reference gene primer amplification. Here immunoSEQ multiplex PCR was the method, and the copy in TCRdb shows in-frame clones only, minus some. Clonal size and the V and J genes are those of that table, whereas D and trimming came from the DNA. The data contain 300,000 to 400,000 clones, 90% of them singletons. Per the germline V gene, CDR1 is SEHNR and CDR2 is FQNEAQ (reference sequence). V lost 3 bases, J lost 10 bases, and 7 bases stayed unmatched. The CDR3 is made up of 15 amino acids.

The chain is built from TRBV7-9 and TRBJ1-6; 9 bases agree with TRBD1. The receptor was derived from a woman aged 30 to 39 with COVID-19, enrolled during active disease. Sequencing was carried out using peripheral blood. The CDR3 loop is CASSLGDREISPLHF. The CDR3 nucleotides read TGTGCCAGCAGCTTGGGGGACAGGGAGATCTCACCCCTCCACTTT.